This TCR beta chain was recorded in a study of identical twins. Germline assignment: CDR1 LGHDT and CDR2 YNNKEL (reference sequence). V lost 0 bases and J lost 11; bases outside the gene matches: 6. The CDR3 is 14 residues long. TCRdb re-derived calls from the 5' RACE reads in MiXCR, one entry per CDR3 protein. Of 280,000 or so distinct CDR3 sequences in the sample, roughly 8.6% are singletons; the top ten hold around 2.1%. In its sample, this clonotype was seen a few times. These data also featured in a second study, about yellow fever vaccine responses in identical twins.

The J gene is TRBJ2-7, the V gene TRBV3-1; 11 bases line up with TRBD2. The sample comprised memory (CD45RO+) T cells sorted from blood. The source is a woman aged 18-35 years in good health. As DNA, the CDR3 is TGTGCCAGCAGCCAAGATCTACTAGCGGGAGTTAAGTACTTC. Protein sequence: CASSQDLLAGVKYF.